These 27 T cell receptor beta chains share one sample of origin, sequenced in a study of blood T cells in healthy people across ages. The use of a sample-barcoded 5' primer and a J-beta primer mix characterized a second PCR of roughly 6 to 12 cycles. From the 5' RACE reads, TCRdb called clonotypes with MiXCR, one entry per CDR3 protein. There are about 640,000 distinct CDR3 sequences in the sample; about 30% occur only once, and 15% to 18% lies in the top ten. The source material was blood. The receptors originated from a woman older than 75 in good health.

This clonotype was counted only a few times. The J gene is TRBJ2-5, the V gene TRBV2; tentative D call: TRBD2 (5 bases). The J call may be mistaken, given a closer DNA end match to TRBJ2-7. CDR1 and CDR2 (germline): SNHLY, FYNNEI. The CDR3 contains 14 residues. The chain's CDR3 is CASSEWGETYEQYF. As DNA, the CDR3 is TGTGCCAGCAGTGAGTGGGGAGAAACCTACGAGCAGTACTTC.

This clonotype was found once. V gene TRBV12-3 or TRBV12-4 combines with J gene TRBJ1-1; D may be TRBD1 (5 bases). The CDR3 has 17 residues. Trimming cost V 2 bases and J 3 bases, with 19 bases left between them. In nucleotides, the CDR3 is TGTGCCAGCAGTTTATTGGGACCTCACCGGGGGGACACTGAAGCTTTCTTT. Protein: CASSLLGPHRGDTEAFF.

V is TRBV6-2 or TRBV6-3 and J is TRBJ1-1, with D possibly matching TRBD1 (6 bases). CDR1 is MNHEY and CDR2 is SVGEGT in the germline V gene. The V end lost 7 bases, the J end lost 6 bases, and 18 bases lay between the germline ends. The CDR3 sequence is 14 residues long. In DNA form, the CDR3 reads TGTGCCAGCATCCCGGGGGGCCGACCGTCTGAAGCTTTCTTT. It yields the protein CASIPGGRPSEAFF.

There are many counts of this clonotype. This chain connects TRBV29-1 to TRBJ1-1, with 8 bases aligning to TRBD1. V trimming: 7 bases; J trimming: 5 bases; junction bases outside the gene matches: 6. Germline lookup yields CDR1 SQVTM and CDR2 ANQGSEA. This CDR3 region has 12 residues. In DNA, the CDR3 is TGCAGCGCTACAGGGGGTTTGACTGAAGCTTTCTTT. It specifies CSATGGLTEAFF.

This clonotype was found a few times. The likely explanation is a read error, given a far larger clone one base away. The chain has TRBV7-3 and TRBJ2-1, with D uncertain. V gave up 5 bases and J gave up 9 bases, with 11 bases separating them. The CDR3 covers 12 residues. Germline V CDR1 and CDR2: SGHTA, FQGTGA. This CDR3 is CASSLERVEQFF. In DNA, the CDR3 is TGTGCCAGCAGCCTTGAAAGAGTTGAGCAGTTCTTC.

The chain uses TRBV5-6 and TRBJ2-2, with TRBD2 identical over 8 bases. This CDR3 has 14 amino acids. Germline V gene data show CDR1 as SGHDT and CDR2 as YYEEEE. With V trimmed by 2 bases and J by 7 bases, 4 bases remained unmatched. In nucleotides, the CDR3 is TGTGCCAGCAGCTTTTGGACTAGCCACGGGGAGCTGTTTTTT. This translates into CASSFWTSHGELFF.

This clonotype was picked up a small number of times. This sequence joins TRBV20-1 and TRBJ1-1; possible D gene TRBD1, 5 bases. The CDR3 totals 11 residues. Germline V gene lookup returns CDR1 DFQATT and CDR2 SNEGSKA (reference sequence). The ends were cut back, 6 bases at V and 6 bases at J, with 11 bases in the middle. The CDR3 DNA sequence: TGCAGTGCGGCAGGGTTTTCTGAAGCTTTCTTT. Translating it yields CSAAGFSEAFF.

In its sample, this clonotype was seen many times. The chain is built from TRBV27 and TRBJ2-5; TRBD2 aligns across 8 bases. V was pared by 5 bases and J by 6 bases, with 11 bases of the junction left unmatched. The CDR3 runs 15 residues. Germline CDR1 MNHEY, CDR2 SMNVEV (reference sequence). For the CDR3, the DNA is TGTGCCAGCAGTCCCCCCGGGAGGGGCATGCAGACCCAGTACTTC. Translated, it gives CASSPPGRGMQTQYF.

In regard to this clonotype: Given a much more abundant clone one base away, this may be a read error. Written as DNA, the CDR3 is TGTGCCGGCAGTGAGGTGTGGACGTCCAACTATGGCTACACCTTC. This gives the protein CAGSEVWTSNYGYTF. The chain employs TRBV6-1 and TRBJ1-2; no definite D call. Germline V gene lookup returns CDR1 MNHNS and CDR2 SASEGT. The CDR3 runs to 15 residues.

The rearrangement uses TRBV9 and TRBJ1-5; tentative D call: TRBD1 (5 bases). CDR3 length: 14 amino acids. V was shortened by 0 bases and J by 9 bases, with 13 bases between the two germline ends. Per germline, CDR1 SGDLS and CDR2 YYNGEE. The CDR3 reads CASSVDRSEGPQHF. Written as DNA, the CDR3 is TGTGCCAGCAGCGTAGACAGGTCCGAAGGGCCCCAGCATTTT.

The V call is TRBV9, the J call TRBJ2-4; 9 bases line up with TRBD1. Judging by the DNA end, TRBJ2-7 fits better; the J call may be wrong. The CDR3 sequence is 15 residues long. CDR1 and CDR2 (germline): SGDLS, YYNGEE. The DNA for the CDR3 is TGTGCCAGCAGCATCCGGGACAGGGAAAATGGCGAGCAGTACTTC. It codes for CASSIRDRENGEQYF.

This clonotype showed up just a few times. The genes are TRBV7-6 and TRBJ2-2, with 7 bases that match TRBD1. CDR3 length: 15 residues. J was trimmed by 4 bases and V by 5 bases; bases with no gene match: 7. From germline, CDR1 is SGHVS and CDR2 FNYEAQ. CDR3 loop: CASSDRQGGTGELFF. DNA for the CDR3: TGTGCCAGCAGCGACCGACAGGGTGGCACCGGGGAGCTGTTTTTT.

This clonotype occurred a few times. The chain has TRBV4-2 and TRBJ2-3; tentative D call: TRBD2 (5 bases). The CDR3 totals 13 residues. V lost 3 bases and J lost 4, with 8 bases in between. CDR1 and CDR2 from the germline V gene are LGHNA and YNFKEQ. The CDR3 sequence is CASSQTGADTQYF. DNA for the CDR3: TGTGCCAGCAGCCAGACCGGGGCAGATACGCAGTATTTT.

Notes on this clonotype: This may stem from a read error, because a much larger clone lies one nucleotide away. The chain recombines TRBV6-5 with TRBJ2-5; 7 bases are a match to TRBD1. Germline V gives CDR1 MNHEY, CDR2 SVGAGI. The CDR3 is made up of 16 amino acids. CDR3 amino acids: CASSSPRQGYQEAQYF. The CDR3 region has the DNA TGTGCCAGCAGCTCCCCTCGACAGGGATATCAAGAGGCCCAGTACTTC.

The rearrangement uses TRBV20-1 and TRBJ1-1; tentative D call: TRBD1 (6 bases). The CDR3 sequence is 14 residues long. Between the trimmed V and J ends, which lost 5 bases and 0 bases, there was a span of 13 bases. CDR1 and CDR2 from the germline V gene are DFQATT and SNEGSKA (reference sequence). The CDR3 loop is CSAGVGQMNTEAFF. DNA for the CDR3: TGCAGTGCTGGAGTTGGACAGATGAACACTGAAGCTTTCTTT.

This clonotype was recorded a few times. This chain uses TRBV6-6 with TRBJ1-6; D unresolved. With 5 bases removed from V and 7 bases from J, the gap between germline ends came to 9 bases. The germline gives CDR1 MNHNY, CDR2 SVGAGI (reference sequence). The CDR3 runs to 13 residues. CDR3 sequence (DNA): TGTGCCAGCAGTCAACTGGGGAATTCACCCCTCCACTTT. Amino acid sequence: CASSQLGNSPLHF.

A word on this clonotype: Possible read error: a much larger clone is one base away. The gene calls are TRBV7-2 and TRBJ2-6; D not certain. With 5 bases removed from V and 2 bases from J, the gap between germline ends came to 10 bases. Germline V gene data show CDR1 as SGHTA and CDR2 as FQGNSA. The CDR3 is 15 residues long. The CDR3 DNA sequence: TGTGCCAGCAGCAACCATAGGGCTGGGGCCAACGTCCTGACTTTC. Translating gives CASSNHRAGANVLTF.

The table lists this clonotype with many counts. V usage is TRBV2 and J usage is TRBJ1-2; D is uncertain. V gave up 3 bases and J gave up 0 bases, with 5 bases separating them. CDR3 length equals 13 residues. From germline, CDR1 is SNHLY and CDR2 FYNNEI. The CDR3 DNA follows: TGTGCCAGCAGTGACGTCTCTAACTATGGCTACACCTTC. It translates to CASSDVSNYGYTF.

This clonotype occurred a few times. The chain recombines TRBV18 with TRBJ2-3; 10 positions agree with TRBD2. In germline, CDR1 is KGHSH, CDR2 LQKENI. Losses at the gene ends were 3 bases for V and 5 bases for J; bases not matched to a gene: 14. The CDR3 sequence is 18 residues long. Written as DNA, the CDR3 is TGTGCCAGCTCACCTGTATATCGAGCGGGGGGGCCCGGAGATACGCAGTATTTT. Protein sequence: CASSPVYRAGGPGDTQYF.

This clonotype was counted once. The CDR3 reads CASSFVGPGATDTQYF. The CDR3 DNA reads as TGTGCCAGCAGCTTCGTGGGACCTGGAGCCACAGATACGCAGTATTTT. This sequence joins TRBV7-2 and TRBJ2-3; D is tentatively TRBD1 or TRBD2 (5 bases each). Trimming took 3 bases from V and 2 from J, leaving 15 bases between them. Germline loops: CDR1 SGHTA, CDR2 FQGNSA. This CDR3 is built from 16 residues.

This sequence joins TRBV28 and TRBJ1-1; D not certain. The CDR3 length is 11 residues. CDR1 is MDHEN, CDR2 SYDVKM, per germline. V was clipped by 11 bases and J by 9 bases, with 16 bases between them. The chain's CDR3 is CAAKDQVKAFF. CDR3 nucleotide sequence: TGTGCCGCTAAGGACCAGGTTAAAGCTTTCTTT.

This clonotype was seen only a few times. This sequence joins TRBV5-1 and TRBJ2-3; D possibly corresponds to TRBD2 (6 bases). The germline CDR1 and CDR2 sequences are SGHRS and YFSETQ. The CDR3 is 16 amino acids. V was cut by 0 bases and J by 2 bases, with 13 bases left in between. CDR3 region: CASSLGVGLNTDTQYF. The CDR3 DNA follows: TGCGCCAGCAGCTTGGGGGTCGGACTAAACACAGATACGCAGTATTTT.

This clonotype was detected many times. The V call is TRBV29-1, the J call TRBJ2-1, with TRBD1 matching over 9 bases. Germline CDR1 is SQVTM and CDR2 is ANQGSEA. The V segment lost 6 bases and the J segment 3 bases; nucleotides outside the gene matches: 3. The CDR3 covers 13 residues. CDR3 sequence reads: CSVDRGVYNEQFF. The CDR3, as DNA: TGCAGCGTCGACAGGGGGGTCTACAATGAGCAGTTCTTC.

In regard to this clonotype: A read error may be the cause here, since a much bigger clone is one base away. The gene calls are TRBV6-6 and TRBJ2-1, with D possibly matching TRBD1 (5 bases). The J call may not be correct, given that the DNA end is closer to TRBJ2-7. This CDR3 is built from 14 residues. The germline CDR1 and CDR2 sequences are MNHNY and SVGAGI (reference sequence). The CDR3: CASSNRQTYNEQYF. The DNA of the CDR3 is TGTGCCAGCAGTAACCGACAGACCTACAATGAGCAGTACTTC.

This clonotype was seen more than once but under ten times. The chain links TRBV7-2 to TRBJ2-5, with TRBD2 identical over 8 bases. The junction had 10 bases not matched to a gene; V was cut back by 2 bases and J by 2 bases. This CDR3 contains 17 residues. Germline values: CDR1 SGHTA, CDR2 FQGNSA. This CDR3 reads CASSLSGGGGKQETQYF. The CDR3, as DNA: TGTGCCAGCAGCTTAAGTGGCGGCGGGGGGAAACAAGAGACCCAGTACTTC.

The gene calls are TRBV20-1 and TRBJ2-7; D unclear. The CDR3 runs to 14 residues. CDR1 is DFQATT and CDR2 is SNEGSKA in the germline V gene (reference sequence). Deletions cut 0 bases from V and 1 base from J, with 10 bases between. CDR3 DNA sequence: TGCAGTGCTAGAGATCTTAAGGAATCCTACGAGCAGTACTTC. Translation gives CSARDLKESYEQYF.

Ten or more counts support this clonotype. The chain combines TRBV6-5 with TRBJ2-3; TRBD1 agrees at 10 bases. The junction had 5 bases not matched to a gene; V was cut back by 0 bases and J by 8 bases. The germline CDR1 and CDR2 sequences are MNHEY and SVGAGI. The CDR3 runs 15 residues. CDR3 region: CASSYSETGGRTQYF. In nucleotides, the CDR3 is TGTGCCAGCAGTTACTCGGAGACAGGGGGCCGTACGCAGTATTTT.